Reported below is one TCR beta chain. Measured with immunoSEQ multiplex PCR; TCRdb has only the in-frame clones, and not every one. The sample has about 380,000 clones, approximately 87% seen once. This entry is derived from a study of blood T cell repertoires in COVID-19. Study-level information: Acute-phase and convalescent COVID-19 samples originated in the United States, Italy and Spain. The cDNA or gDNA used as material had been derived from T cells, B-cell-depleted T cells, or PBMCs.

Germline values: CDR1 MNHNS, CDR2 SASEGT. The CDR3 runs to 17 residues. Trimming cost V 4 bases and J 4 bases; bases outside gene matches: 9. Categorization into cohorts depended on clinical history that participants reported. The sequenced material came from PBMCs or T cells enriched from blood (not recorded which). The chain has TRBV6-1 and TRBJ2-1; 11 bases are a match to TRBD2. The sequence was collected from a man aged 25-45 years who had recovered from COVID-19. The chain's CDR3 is CASSATTSGANYNEQFF. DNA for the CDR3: TGTGCCAGCAGTGCTACGACTAGCGGGGCTAATTACAATGAGCAGTTCTTC.